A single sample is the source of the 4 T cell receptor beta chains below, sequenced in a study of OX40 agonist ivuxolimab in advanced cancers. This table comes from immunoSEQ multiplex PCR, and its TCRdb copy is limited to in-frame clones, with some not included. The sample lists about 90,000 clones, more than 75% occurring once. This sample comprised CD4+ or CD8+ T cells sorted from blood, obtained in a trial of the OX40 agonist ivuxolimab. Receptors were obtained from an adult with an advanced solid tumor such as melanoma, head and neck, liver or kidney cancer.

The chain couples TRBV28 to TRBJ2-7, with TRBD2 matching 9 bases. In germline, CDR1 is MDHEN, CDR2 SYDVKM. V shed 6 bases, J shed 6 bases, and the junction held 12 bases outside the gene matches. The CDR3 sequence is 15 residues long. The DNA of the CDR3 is TGTGCCAGCAGCTGGGGCGCGGGGGGGATCGGCGAGCAGTACTTC. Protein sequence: CASSWGAGGIGEQYF. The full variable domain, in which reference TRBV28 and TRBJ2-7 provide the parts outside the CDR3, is DVKVTQSSRYLVKRTGEKVFLECVQDMDHENMFWYRQDPGLGLRLIYFSYDVKMKEKGDIPEGYSVSREKKERFSLILESASTNQTSMYLCASSWGAGGIGEQYFGPGTRLTVT.

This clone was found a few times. CDR3 DNA sequence: TGTGCCAGCACTCGGGACGGCTCGTTACTCTACTTC. Translating it yields CASTRDGSLLYF. J is TRBJ2-7 and V is TRBV6-6; D assignment may be TRBD1 or TRBD2 (5 bases each). Germline loops: CDR1 MNHNY, CDR2 SVGAGI (reference sequence). The CDR3 has 12 residues. Trimming removed 7 bases at V and 13 bases at J, with 20 bases between.

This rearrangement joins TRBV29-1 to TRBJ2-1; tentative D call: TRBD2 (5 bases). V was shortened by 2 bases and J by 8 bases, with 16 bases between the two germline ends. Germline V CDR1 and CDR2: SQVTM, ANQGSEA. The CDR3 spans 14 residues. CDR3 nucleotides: TGCAGCGTTGAAAAGCGGACGTCGCTGGATGAGCAGTTCTTC. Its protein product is CSVEKRTSLDEQFF.

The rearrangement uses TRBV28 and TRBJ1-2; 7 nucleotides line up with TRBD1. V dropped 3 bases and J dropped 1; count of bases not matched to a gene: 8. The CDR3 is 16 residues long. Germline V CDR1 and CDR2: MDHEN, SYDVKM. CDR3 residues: CASSLPEDRYNYGYTF. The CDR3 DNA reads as TGTGCCAGCAGTTTGCCCGAGGACAGGTATAACTATGGCTACACCTTC.